This entry lists 28 T cell receptor beta chains sequenced from one sample in a study of neoadjuvant anti-PD-1 for oral cavity cancer. Clones were read by immunoSEQ multiplex PCR, and TCRdb kept only the in-frame ones, dropping some. The repertoire consists of 11,000 to 15,000 clones, with less than 85% occurring once and the leading ten covering less than 2.5%. The sample consisted of PBMCs, taken before nivolumab (anti-PD-1) treatment. These receptors all come from a person aged 40 to 85 with oral cavity squamous cell carcinoma.

CDR3: CASSPGFYGYTF. In DNA, the CDR3 is TGTGCCAGTAGCCCAGGGTTCTACGGCTACACCTTC. This rearrangement joins TRBV19 to TRBJ1-2; a weak D match, TRBD1 (5 bases). The CDR3 runs 12 residues. The V end was cut by 6 bases, the J end by 8 bases, with 13 bases between. Per germline, CDR1 LNHDA and CDR2 SQIVND (reference sequence).

The CDR3 sequence is CASSRGPGTGSINTEAFF. DNA for the CDR3: TGCGCCAGCAGCCGAGGCCCCGGGACAGGGTCTATAAACACTGAAGCTTTCTTT. This chain uses TRBV5-1 with TRBJ1-1, with 9 bases that match TRBD1. The CDR3 is 18 amino acids. Germline V lookup: CDR1 SGHRS, CDR2 YFSETQ. V trimming: 4 bases; J trimming: 2 bases; junction bases outside the gene matches: 15.

V is TRBV5-1 and J is TRBJ1-2; D gene unclear. V shed 0 bases and J shed 1 base, with 10 bases lying between them. Germline V gives CDR1 SGHRS, CDR2 YFSETQ. The CDR3 sequence is 15 residues long. The CDR3 spells CASSLAPEINYGYTF. The CDR3 nucleotides read TGCGCCAGCAGCTTGGCACCAGAAATTAACTATGGCTACACCTTC. The full variable domain, its missing parts supplied by reference TRBV5-1 and TRBJ1-2, is KAGVTQTPRYLIKTRGQQVTLSCSPISGHRSVSWYQQTPGQGLQFLFEYFSETQRNKGNFPGRFSGRQFSNSRSEMNVSTLELGDSALYLCASSLAPEINYGYTFGSGTRLTVV.

V and J are TRBV5-1 and TRBJ2-5; TRBD2 agrees at 7 bases. The germline V gene encodes CDR1 SGHRS and CDR2 YFSETQ. V shed 0 bases, J shed 5 bases, and the junction held 4 bases outside the gene matches. This CDR3 has 14 amino acids. The CDR3 loop is CASSLGGSYETQYF. The CDR3 DNA sequence: TGCGCCAGCAGCTTGGGCGGGAGTTACGAGACCCAGTACTTC.

This clone was seen a handful of times. The rearrangement uses TRBV25-1 and TRBJ1-2; 7 nucleotides line up with TRBD1. Trimming at V came to 3 bases and at J to 0 bases, leaving 7 bases not matched to a gene. CDR3 length equals 16 residues. Germline CDR1 and CDR2: MGHDK and SYGVNS. The CDR3 here is CASSDKLGTANYGYTF. The CDR3 bases are TGTGCCAGCAGTGATAAACTTGGGACAGCTAACTATGGCTACACCTTC.

The chain couples TRBV7-7 to TRBJ2-5; perhaps TRBD1 as D (6 bases). Germline V gene lookup returns CDR1 SSHAT and CDR2 FNYEAQ (reference sequence). V gave up 3 bases and J gave up 5 bases, with 13 bases separating them. This CDR3 is 14 amino acids long. The CDR3 reads CASSFPGDWETQYF. For the CDR3, the DNA is TGTGCCAGCAGCTTCCCAGGGGATTGGGAGACCCAGTACTTC.

The chain recombines TRBV6-4 with TRBJ1-4, with 7 bases fitting TRBD1. This CDR3 comprises 14 residues. The ends lost 3 bases at V and 10 bases at J; junction bases unmatched: 8. The germline V gene has CDR1 MRHNA and CDR2 SNTAGT. DNA of the CDR3: TGTGCCAGCAGTGAACAGGGGATAGGGGGAAAACTGTTTTTT. Amino acid sequence: CASSEQGIGGKLFF.

J is TRBJ2-1 and V is TRBV7-8; 12 bases map to TRBD2. Germline CDR1 SGHVS, CDR2 FQNEAQ. The ends lost 5 bases at V and 12 bases at J; junction bases unmatched: 8. The CDR3 extends over 14 amino acids. This chain's CDR3 is CASSQTSGGRGQFF. DNA for the CDR3: TGTGCCAGCAGCCAAACTAGCGGGGGGCGGGGGCAGTTCTTC.

This sequence joins TRBV2 and TRBJ1-1, with D uncertain. Trimming shortened V by 8 bases and J by 0 bases, and 10 bases separated the two germline ends. Looked up from germline, CDR1 is SNHLY and CDR2 is FYNNEI. The CDR3 sequence is 13 residues long. The CDR3 loop reads CASGRDMNTEAFF. Here the CDR3 DNA reads TGTGCCAGCGGTAGAGACATGAACACTGAAGCTTTCTTT.

In this sample, this clone turned up a few times. The chain joins TRBV7-9 to TRBJ1-2; D remains unclear. This CDR3 spans 17 amino acids. The V gene lost 5 bases and the J gene lost 3 bases, with 22 bases spanning the gap. Germline values: CDR1 SEHNR, CDR2 FQNEAQ (reference sequence). The CDR3 protein is CASSRLIGTTGDYGYTF. In nucleotides, the CDR3 is TGTGCCAGCAGCCGCTTAATCGGTACCACGGGAGACTATGGCTACACCTTC. The full variable domain, rest sourced from reference TRBV7-9 and TRBJ1-2, is DTGVSQNPRHKITKRGQNVTFRCDPISEHNRLYWYRQTLGQGPEFLTYFQNEAQLEKSRLLSDRFSAERPKGSFSTLEIQRTEQGDSAMYLCASSRLIGTTGDYGYTFGSGTRLTVV.

The gene calls are TRBV6-1 and TRBJ2-6; D not certain. V was shortened by 5 bases and J by 1 base, with 9 bases between the two germline ends. CDR1 and CDR2 from the germline V gene are MNHNS and SASEGT. This CDR3 region has 15 residues. The CDR3 DNA reads TGTGCCAGCAGTCGAATGCCTTCTGGGGCCAACGTCCTGACTTTC. This sequence encodes CASSRMPSGANVLTF.

This sequence joins TRBV11-1 and TRBJ2-7, with D unclear. V lost 8 bases, J lost 3 bases, and 14 bases lay in between. The CDR3 contains 13 residues. Germline lookup yields CDR1 SGHAT and CDR2 FQDESV (reference sequence). CDR3 sequence reads: CASSAPPHYEQYF. DNA of the CDR3: TGTGCCAGCTCGGCCCCACCTCACTACGAGCAGTACTTC.

The chain uses TRBV7-8 and TRBJ1-5, with D perhaps matching TRBD1 (5 bases). The length of the CDR3 is 16 residues. Trimming left V 1 base short and J 3 bases short, with 13 bases between. The V gene's germline CDR1 is SGHVS and CDR2 FQNEAQ. DNA of the CDR3: TGTGCCAGCAGCTTAGTGTTAGGGGTGCTCAATCAGCCCCAGCATTTT. Encoded protein: CASSLVLGVLNQPQHF. Full variable domain (rest looked up from reference TRBV7-8 and TRBJ1-5): GAGVSQSPRYKVAKRGQDVALRCDPISGHVSLFWYQQALGQGPEFLTYFQNEAQLDKSGLPSDRFFAERPEGSVSTLKIQRTQQEDSAVYLCASSLVLGVLNQPQHFGDGTRLSIL.

This clone has just one count. The CDR3: CASSRPPDGNQPQHF. CDR3 coding DNA: TGTGCCAGCAGCCGCCCACCGGACGGCAATCAGCCCCAGCATTTT. The gene calls are TRBV6-6 and TRBJ1-5; D is unclear. Germline CDR1 reads MNHNY; CDR2 reads SVGAGI (reference sequence). The V end was cut by 6 bases, the J end by 2 bases, with 14 bases between. The CDR3 covers 15 residues.

The sample holds a few counts of this clone. The chain carries TRBV30 and TRBJ2-5; D remains unclear. CDR1 GTSNPN and CDR2 SVGIG come from the germline V gene (reference sequence). Trimming left V 0 bases short and J 5 bases short, with 7 bases between. This CDR3 region has 12 residues. CDR3 DNA sequence: TGTGCCTGGAGTGTACAAGGGGAGACCCAGTACTTC. This encodes CAWSVQGETQYF.

The CDR3 region has the DNA TGTGCCAGCAGCCTTGGACAGACCTCTAGCACAGATACGCAGTATTTT. Its protein product is CASSLGQTSSTDTQYF. The chain has TRBV7-9 and TRBJ2-3, with a tentative D call TRBD1 (6 bases). This CDR3 region has 16 residues. Trimming removed 5 bases from V and 0 bases from J, with 15 bases in between. The germline CDR1 and CDR2 sequences are SEHNR and FQNEAQ (reference sequence).

The chain recombines TRBV19 with TRBJ1-2, with 9 bases fitting TRBD1. The CDR3 runs 14 residues. V trimming: 2 bases; J trimming: 3 bases; junction bases outside the gene matches: 1. Looked up from germline, CDR1 is LNHDA and CDR2 is SQIVND (reference sequence). The CDR3 reads CASSITGGDYGYTF. In DNA, the CDR3 is TGTGCCAGTAGTATAACAGGGGGCGACTATGGCTACACCTTC.

The chain recombines TRBV2 with TRBJ1-1; 8 nucleotides agree with TRBD1. Germline values: CDR1 SNHLY, CDR2 FYNNEI. With 8 bases clipped from V and 0 bases from J, the junction kept 11 bases outside the gene matches. The CDR3 contains 16 residues. This CDR3 reads CASCPDRVLLNTEAFF. The CDR3 DNA reads TGTGCCAGCTGCCCGGACAGGGTCCTCCTGAACACTGAAGCTTTCTTT.

This sequence joins TRBV7-9 and TRBJ2-1; D tentatively reads TRBD1 or TRBD2 (6 bases each). Germline V lookup: CDR1 SEHNR, CDR2 FQNEAQ (reference sequence). Trimming pared 2 bases from V and 6 bases from J, leaving 11 bases between. The CDR3 totals 14 residues. CDR3 nucleotides: TGTGCCAGCAGCTTAACGGGGGCGGGCAATGAGCAGTTCTTC. This translates into CASSLTGAGNEQFF.

In this sample, this clone turned up a few times. CDR3 in amino acids: CASSMGTRGAEAFF. The CDR3 nucleotides are TGTGCCAGTAGTATGGGCACCCGTGGGGCTGAAGCTTTCTTT. The chain combines TRBV19 with TRBJ1-1; the D is unclear. The CDR3 contains 14 residues. V lost 3 bases to trimming and J lost 6 bases, with 14 bases between them. The germline CDR1 and CDR2 sequences are LNHDA and SQIVND (reference sequence).

The chain employs TRBV7-9 and TRBJ1-4; D gene ambiguous. The CDR3 has 16 residues. CDR1 is SEHNR, CDR2 FQNEAQ, per germline (reference sequence). The V gene lost 2 bases and the J gene lost 0 bases, with 10 bases spanning the gap. CDR3 in amino acids: CASSLSPVATNEKLFF. The CDR3 DNA is TGTGCCAGCAGCTTAAGTCCGGTCGCAACTAATGAAAAACTGTTTTTT.

The chain joins TRBV7-2 to TRBJ1-5, with TRBD1 matching 10 bases. The CDR3 loop spans 15 amino acids. V trimming: 4 bases; J trimming: 3 bases; junction bases outside the gene matches: 3. The V gene's germline CDR1 is SGHTA and CDR2 FQGNSA. The CDR3 reads CASSSGQGNNQPQHF. The CDR3 coding sequence is TGTGCCAGCAGCTCGGGACAGGGGAACAATCAGCCCCAGCATTTT.

This clone was recorded only once. The chain uses TRBV6-1 and TRBJ1-4; 8 bases line up with TRBD1. Trimming cost V 6 bases and J 10 bases; bases outside gene matches: 7. The CDR3 is made up of 13 amino acids. Germline V lookup: CDR1 MNHNS, CDR2 SASEGT. The CDR3: CASRATTGGKLFF. CDR3 DNA sequence: TGTGCCAGCAGGGCTACTACAGGGGGAAAACTGTTTTTT.

The rearrangement links TRBV14 to TRBJ1-1; unclear D gene. This CDR3 contains 14 residues. Germline lookup yields CDR1 SGHDN and CDR2 FVKESK. Trimming removed 5 bases at V and 3 bases at J, with 13 bases between. DNA of the CDR3: TGTGCCAGCAGCTCAGCGCCAGGTCACACTGAAGCTTTCTTT. Its protein product is CASSSAPGHTEAFF. The whole variable domain, filled in from reference TRBV14 and TRBJ1-1, reads EAGVTQFPSHSVIEKGQTVTLRCDPISGHDNLYWYRRVMGKEIKFLLHFVKESKQDESGMPNNRFLAERTGGTYSTLKVQPAELEDSGVYFCASSSAPGHTEAFFGQGTRLTVV.

The sample holds a few counts of this clone. The junction does not match germline at one end; this may be a read error. This rearrangement joins TRBV7-7 to TRBJ2-1; 15 bases agree with TRBD2. The germline CDR1 and CDR2 sequences are SSHAT and FNYEAQ (reference sequence). The CDR3 is made up of 14 amino acids. The CDR3 bases are TGTGCTAGCAGCCTGGGACTAGCGGGGGGAGAGCAGTTCTTC. The encoded protein is CASSLGLAGGEQFF.

This sequence joins TRBV6-6 and TRBJ2-3, with no clear D. The germline V and J ends were trimmed by 6 bases and 2 bases, with 3 bases remaining between them. The CDR3 runs 11 residues. Germline CDR1 is MNHNY and CDR2 is SVGAGI (reference sequence). CDR3 in amino acids: CASRFTDTQYF. CDR3 in DNA: TGTGCCAGCAGATTCACAGATACGCAGTATTTT.

This chain connects TRBV15 to TRBJ1-1, with TRBD1 as a possible D gene (5 bases). Per germline, CDR1 LNHNV and CDR2 YYDKDF (reference sequence). Trimming took 2 bases from V and 8 from J, leaving 9 bases between them. The CDR3 is 12 amino acids. CDR3 nucleotide sequence: TGTGCCACCAGCAGAACGCGGGGCGAAGCTTTCTTT. Protein product: CATSRTRGEAFF.

The J gene is TRBJ2-5, the V gene TRBV5-1; D not certain. The CDR3 has 12 residues. Germline CDR1 SGHRS, CDR2 YFSETQ. V lost 5 bases, J lost 5 bases, and 10 bases lay in between. CDR3 DNA sequence: TGCGCCAGCAGACGGGCCGAGGAGACCCAGTACTTC. It is translated as CASRRAEETQYF.